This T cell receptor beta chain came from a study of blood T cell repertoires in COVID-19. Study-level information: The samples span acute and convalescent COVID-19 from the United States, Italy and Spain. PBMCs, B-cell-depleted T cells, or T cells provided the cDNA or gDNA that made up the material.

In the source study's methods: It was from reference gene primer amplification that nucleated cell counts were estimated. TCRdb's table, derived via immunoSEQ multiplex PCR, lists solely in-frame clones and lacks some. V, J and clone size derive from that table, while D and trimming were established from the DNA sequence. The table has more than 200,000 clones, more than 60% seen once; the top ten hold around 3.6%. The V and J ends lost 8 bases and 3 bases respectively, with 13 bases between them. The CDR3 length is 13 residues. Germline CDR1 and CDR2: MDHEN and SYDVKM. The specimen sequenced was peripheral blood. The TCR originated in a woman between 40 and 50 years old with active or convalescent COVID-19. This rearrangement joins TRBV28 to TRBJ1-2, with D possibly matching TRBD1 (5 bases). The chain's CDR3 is CASAITGDYGYTF. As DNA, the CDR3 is TGTGCCAGCGCAATTACAGGAGACTATGGCTACACCTTC.